This TCR beta chain is drawn from a study of blood T cell repertoires in COVID-19 (dated by TCRdb to about 2020). Regarding the complete study: Samples covering the acute and convalescent phases of COVID-19 were provided by collaborators in the United States, Italy and Spain. The prospective study material was composed of cDNA or gDNA derived from T cells, B-cell-depleted T cells, or PBMCs. The samples were drawn from two sources: the first 160 participants of the ongoing ImmuneRACE study, and about 1,300 subjects contributed by 6 global collaborators. Subjects who had been exposed to COVID-19, were actively infected with it, or had recovered from it provided the deeply sampled blood TCRbeta repertoires that made up the dataset. The sample metadata nearly always contained a de-identified subject ID, COVID-19 status, age in years and sex. HLA class I and class II types, where available, came from metadata supplied by the sample provider rather than from assay-based typing. The repertoires were released in a freely available public database meant as a resource for research on the immune response to SARS-CoV-2. General conclusions and limits of the study: How much clinical and demographic metadata was included differed by source and by participant, and the metadata was provided uncurated.

Whole blood was collected in K2EDTA tubes by collaborating institutions according to the institutions' own protocols. For TCRbeta analysis, collaborators shipped samples in one of three forms: frozen whole blood, isolated PBMCs, or DNA extracted from either of those sample types. Worth noting for this clone: Its antigen is currently not known. It has no much larger one-base neighbor in the sample; base qualities were not kept.

TCRbeta CDR3 regions were amplified from genomic DNA using the immunoSEQ Assay, a bias-controlled multiplex PCR. The authors' pipeline ran thus. The number of nucleated cells in each sample was estimated by amplification of reference gene primers within the assay. To quantify the absolute abundance of each unique TCRbeta CDR3 rearrangement, sequence reads were collapsed and filtered. For each sample, productive Simpson clonality was calculated by taking the square root of Simpson's diversity index across productive rearrangements. Not all clones reach the TCRdb copy of this immuneACCESS table, which keeps in-frame sequences only. Checked studies attribute under half of the gap to unresolved V genes and leave the rest unexplained. V and J calls and clone size are as listed in that table; D and trimming were resolved from the DNA. The sample table contains under 250,000 clones; only one count was recorded for about four fifths of them. Roughly 4.7% of the sample comes from the top ten.

Germline trimming amounts to 3 bases on V and 3 bases on J, with 7 as the count of junction bases outside the gene matches. Based on the germline V gene, the CDR1 and CDR2 sequences are MNHEY and SVGEGT. The CDR3 goes from the cysteine to the phenylalanine over 16 residues. Here the CDR3 DNA is all that survives: 48 bases in frame from base 1. The sequence joins TRBV6-2 or TRBV6-3 to TRBJ2-5, with 10 junctional bases fitting TRBD1. The receptor comes from a woman between 70 and 85 years old with acute or convalescent COVID-19. The specimen was peripheral blood. The DNA is as follows: TGTGCCAGCAGTTATTTTGCCGGGACAGGGGAAGAGACCCAGTACTTC. This translates into CASSYFAGTGEETQYF.